These 22 T cell receptor beta chains share one sample of origin, sequenced in a study of blood T cell repertoires in COVID-19. Sequencing was performed with immunoSEQ multiplex PCR; in TCRdb, only in-frame clones are kept and a portion is missing. The table includes 310,000 or so clones, 87% detected once. Sequenced input: PBMCs or T cells enriched from blood (not recorded which). Every receptor here comes from a woman in her late teens or twenties who had recovered from COVID-19.

The table lists this clone with a few counts. V and J are TRBV28 and TRBJ2-7; the match to TRBD2 covers 11 bases. The ends lost 3 bases at V and 3 bases at J; junction bases unmatched: 13. CDR3 length: 18 residues. The germline CDR1 and CDR2 sequences are MDHEN and SYDVKM. CDR3 protein: CASSFDPSGGLYDYEQYF. DNA of the CDR3: TGTGCCAGCAGTTTTGATCCTAGCGGGGGGCTCTACGACTACGAGCAGTACTTC.

V and J are TRBV18 and TRBJ1-3; D is ambiguous. There are 13 residues in the CDR3. CDR1 and CDR2 (germline): KGHSH, LQKENI. V lost 5 bases to trimming and J lost 4 bases, with 9 bases between them. CDR3 in DNA: TGTGCCAGCTCAACGGGTGTCGGAAACACCATATATTTT. This sequence encodes CASSTGVGNTIYF.

The CDR3 DNA reads TGTGCCTGGACACCGGGACAGGGGTACGACACCGGGGAGCTGTTTTTT. This translates into CAWTPGQGYDTGELFF. The V gene is TRBV30, the J gene TRBJ2-2; 10 bases are shared with TRBD1. The junction had 8 bases not matched to a gene; V was cut back by 4 bases and J by 3 bases. This CDR3 comprises 16 residues. CDR1 and CDR2 (germline): GTSNPN, SVGIG (reference sequence).

The genes are TRBV19 and TRBJ1-4; 8 nucleotides match TRBD1. This CDR3 comprises 18 residues. The J segment lost 0 bases and the V segment lost 5 bases, leaving 11 bases of the junction unmatched. In germline, CDR1 is LNHDA, CDR2 SQIVND (reference sequence). The CDR3 loop is CASSVDRGRAATNEKLFF. CDR3 DNA sequence: TGTGCCAGTAGTGTCGACAGGGGAAGAGCTGCAACTAATGAAAAACTGTTTTTT.

The CDR3 loop reads CASSRLPDTQNYNEQFF. DNA for the CDR3: TGTGCCAGCAGCCGCTTGCCGGACACCCAGAACTACAATGAGCAGTTCTTC. The V and J genes are TRBV3-1 (or the pseudogene TRBV3-2) and TRBJ2-1; D perhaps matches TRBD1 (5 bases). The germline CDR1 and CDR2 sequences are LGHDT and YNNKEL (reference sequence). This CDR3 comprises 17 residues. Trimming removed 4 bases from V and 3 bases from J, with 19 bases in between.

The CDR3 reads CASIQGRGSNQPQHF. The CDR3 DNA sequence: TGTGCCAGCATACAGGGTAGGGGTAGCAATCAGCCCCAGCATTTT. The chain recombines TRBV2 with TRBJ1-5; weak D call: TRBD1 (6 bases). Germline assignment: CDR1 SNHLY and CDR2 FYNNEI. This CDR3 has 15 residues. V lost 7 bases and J 0 bases, leaving 13 bases between the germline ends.

The chain is built from TRBV11-2 and TRBJ2-5; 11 nucleotides match TRBD2. Germline-derived CDR1 and CDR2 are SGHAT and FQNNGV. J was trimmed by 2 bases and V by 0 bases; bases with no gene match: 8. This CDR3 contains 18 residues. The CDR3 sequence: CASSLESSGGIAQETQYF. In DNA form, the CDR3 reads TGTGCCAGCAGCTTAGAGTCTAGCGGGGGGATAGCACAAGAGACCCAGTACTTC.

This clone appeared a single time. The chain uses TRBV6-5 and TRBJ1-2; tentative D call: TRBD1 (6 bases). The CDR3 is 13 amino acids. Trimming cost V 7 bases and J 0 bases, with 9 bases left between them. Germline CDR1 MNHEY, CDR2 SVGAGI. CDR3 sequence: CASTKGANYGYTF. The CDR3 DNA sequence: TGTGCCAGCACCAAGGGGGCTAACTATGGCTACACCTTC.

V gene TRBV5-4 combines with J gene TRBJ2-1; tentative D call: TRBD1 (5 bases). Trimming removed 4 bases at V and 8 bases at J, with 16 bases between. This CDR3 spans 14 amino acids. Germline lookup yields CDR1 SGHNT and CDR2 YYREEE (reference sequence). The CDR3 reads CASSPRGVFDEQFF. The CDR3 nucleotides are TGTGCCAGCAGCCCTAGGGGCGTTTTTGATGAGCAGTTCTTC.

J is TRBJ1-2 and V is TRBV4-3; tentatively, D is TRBD1 (6 bases). Trimming removed 4 bases from V and 4 bases from J, with 16 bases in between. The CDR3 is 15 residues long. Germline lookup yields CDR1 LGHNA and CDR2 YSLEER. The chain's CDR3 is CASSPVSGHTYGYTF. The CDR3 DNA reads as TGCGCCAGCAGCCCGGTTTCGGGACATACCTATGGCTACACCTTC.

The rearrangement joins TRBV12-3 or TRBV12-4 to TRBJ2-3; 7 positions agree with TRBD2. V was clipped by 3 bases and J by 8 bases; unmatched bases: 5. The CDR3 spans 13 residues. Here the CDR3 reads CASSFGGGGTQYF. The CDR3 region has the DNA TGTGCCAGCAGTTTTGGCGGGGGAGGTACGCAGTATTTT.

The chain recombines TRBV5-4 with TRBJ1-1; D not certain. V was trimmed by 2 bases and J by 3 bases, leaving 11 bases between them. The germline V gene encodes CDR1 SGHNT and CDR2 YYREEE (reference sequence). This CDR3 is 14 amino acids long. CDR3 in DNA: TGTGCCAGCAGCTTACTAACAGCGGACACTGAAGCTTTCTTT. Amino acid sequence: CASSLLTADTEAFF.

This CDR3 reads CASSWTGPGNTIYF. The CDR3 nucleotides are TGCGCCAGCAGCTGGACAGGGCCTGGAAACACCATATATTTT. The chain links TRBV5-1 to TRBJ1-3; 8 positions match TRBD1. Germline trimming cut 3 bases from V and 2 bases from J; bases unmatched to any gene: 1. The CDR3 consists of 14 residues. Germline V gene lookup returns CDR1 SGHRS and CDR2 YFSETQ.

The chain uses TRBV7-2 and TRBJ2-1; 8 bases line up with TRBD2. The germline CDR1 and CDR2 sequences are SGHTA and FQGNSA. CDR3 size: 18 residues. V was clipped by 5 bases and J by 4 bases; unmatched bases: 16. As DNA, the CDR3 is TGTGCCAGCAGCCTAGAAGAGCGGGGGCCCGCGCTGTACAATGAGCAGTTCTTC. Translated: CASSLEERGPALYNEQFF.

The rearrangement joins TRBV4-1 to TRBJ1-5, with TRBD1 identical over 7 bases. Germline CDR1 is MGHRA and CDR2 is YSYEKL. CDR3 length equals 15 residues. The V and J ends lost 0 bases and 7 bases, in that order; junction bases with no gene match: 6. The DNA for the CDR3 is TGCGCCAGCAGCCAAGATGGACAGGCCTACCAGCCCCAGCATTTT. The encoded protein is CASSQDGQAYQPQHF.

The chain joins TRBV30 to TRBJ1-5; the match to TRBD1 covers 9 bases. Losses at the gene ends were 3 bases for V and 1 base for J; bases not matched to a gene: 10. The CDR3 length is 17 residues. CDR1 is GTSNPN, CDR2 SVGIG, per germline (reference sequence). CDR3 amino acids: CAWSPGTGSLSNQPQHF. CDR3 DNA sequence: TGTGCCTGGAGCCCCGGGACAGGGTCCCTCAGCAATCAGCCCCAGCATTTT.

The CDR3 here is CASSQGLWGQGVPGTQYF. CDR3 DNA: TGTGCCAGCAGCCAAGGACTCTGGGGACAGGGGGTTCCGGGGACCCAGTACTTC. The rearrangement joins TRBV3-1 (or the pseudogene TRBV3-2) to TRBJ2-5; TRBD1 matches at 11 bases. The CDR3 spans 18 residues. Germline CDR1 and CDR2: LGHDT and YNNKEL (reference sequence). V lost 1 base and J lost 7; bases outside the gene matches: 14.

J is TRBJ2-7 and V is TRBV18, with a possible D match to TRBD1 (5 bases). V lost 3 bases and J lost 3, with 36 bases in between. Germline V lookup: CDR1 KGHSH, CDR2 LQKENI. The CDR3 has 22 amino acids. The CDR3 bases are TGTGCCAGCTCACCCCAGCCACTTTCTTTTTTGAGGACCCAGGGCTTGAACTACGAGCAGTACTTC. Protein sequence: CASSPQPLSFLRTQGLNYEQYF. The full variable domain, rest sourced from reference TRBV18 and TRBJ2-7, is NAGVMQNPRHLVRRRGQEARLRCSPMKGHSHVYWYRQLPEEGLKFMVYLQKENIIDESGMPKERFSAEFPKEGPSILRIQQVVRGDSAAYFCASSPQPLSFLRTQGLNYEQYFGPGTRLTVT.

This chain links TRBV6-2 or TRBV6-3 with TRBJ2-1; TRBD2 matches at 8 bases. Germline-derived CDR1 and CDR2 are MNHEY and SVGEGT. After removal of 7 bases from V and 10 bases from J, the junction contained 9 bases not matched to a gene. The length of the CDR3 is 13 residues. The chain's CDR3 is CASTPGLGKEQFF. CDR3 nucleotide sequence: TGTGCCAGCACCCCGGGACTAGGCAAAGAGCAGTTCTTC.

This rearrangement joins TRBV24-1 to TRBJ2-3; TRBD2 agrees at 12 bases. CDR3 length: 16 amino acids. Germline CDR1 is KGHDR and CDR2 is SFDVKD. V lost 3 bases to trimming and J lost 2 bases; unmatched junction nucleotides: 2. The CDR3 is CATSDPSGRATDTQYF. The CDR3 DNA sequence: TGTGCCACCAGTGATCCTAGCGGGAGGGCCACAGATACGCAGTATTTT.

The chain has TRBV3-1 (or the pseudogene TRBV3-2) and TRBJ2-5; the match to TRBD2 covers 10 bases. J was trimmed by 5 bases and V by 3 bases; bases with no gene match: 6. Germline values: CDR1 LGHDT, CDR2 YNNKEL (reference sequence). This CDR3 region has 15 residues. The CDR3 DNA follows: TGTGCCAGCAGCCACACCGGGACTAGCGAGGAGACCCAGTACTTC. It encodes CASSHTGTSEETQYF.

The V and J genes are TRBV27 and TRBJ2-2, with D possibly being TRBD2 (7 bases). V lost 1 base and J 4 bases, leaving 13 bases between the germline ends. The germline CDR1 and CDR2 sequences are MNHEY and SMNVEV (reference sequence). There are 16 residues in the CDR3. As DNA, the CDR3 is TGTGCCAGCAGTTTATTGGTAGGGGGGGCCACCGGGGAGCTGTTTTTT. It is translated as CASSLLVGGATGELFF.